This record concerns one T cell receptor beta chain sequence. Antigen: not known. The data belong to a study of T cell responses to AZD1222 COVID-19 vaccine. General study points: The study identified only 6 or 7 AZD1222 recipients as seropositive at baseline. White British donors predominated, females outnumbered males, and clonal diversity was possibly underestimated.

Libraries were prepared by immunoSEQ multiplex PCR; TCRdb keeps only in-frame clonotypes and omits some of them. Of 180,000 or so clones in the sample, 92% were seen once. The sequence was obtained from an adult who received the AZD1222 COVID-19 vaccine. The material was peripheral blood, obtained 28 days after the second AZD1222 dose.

The CDR3 DNA reads as TGTGCCAGCACAGGACCCTATGGCTACACCTTC. It encodes CASTGPYGYTF. The chain uses TRBV28 and TRBJ1-2; D not resolved. The CDR3 has 11 amino acids. Germline assignment: CDR1 MDHEN and CDR2 SYDVKM. The V end lost 7 bases, the J end lost 4 bases, and 7 bases lay between the germline ends.